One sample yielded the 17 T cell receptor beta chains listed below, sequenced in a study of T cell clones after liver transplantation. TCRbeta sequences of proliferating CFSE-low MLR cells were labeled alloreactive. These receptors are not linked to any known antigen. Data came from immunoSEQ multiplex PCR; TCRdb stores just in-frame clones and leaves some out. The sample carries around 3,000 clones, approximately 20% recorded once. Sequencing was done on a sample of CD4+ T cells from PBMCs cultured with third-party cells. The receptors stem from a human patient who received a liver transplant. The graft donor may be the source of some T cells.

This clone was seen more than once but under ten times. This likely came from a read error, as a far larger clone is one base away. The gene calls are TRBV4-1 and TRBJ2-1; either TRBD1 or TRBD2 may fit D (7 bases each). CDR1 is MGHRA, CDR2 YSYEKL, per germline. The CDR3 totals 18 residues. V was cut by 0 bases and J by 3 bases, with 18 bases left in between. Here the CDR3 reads CASSQESQGGLFYNEQFF. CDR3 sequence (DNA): TGCGCCAGCAGCCAAGAATCGCAGGGGGGGTTATTCTACAATGAGCAGTTCTTC.

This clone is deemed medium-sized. DNA of the CDR3: TGTGCCAGCAGTTCTACACCAGGGGAGGAAGCTTTCTTT. It encodes CASSSTPGEEAFF. The chain joins TRBV7-9 to TRBJ1-1; perhaps TRBD1 as D (6 bases). With 6 bases removed from V and 8 bases from J, the gap between germline ends came to 16 bases. The CDR3 extends over 13 amino acids. The V gene's germline CDR1 is SEHNR and CDR2 FQNEAQ (reference sequence).

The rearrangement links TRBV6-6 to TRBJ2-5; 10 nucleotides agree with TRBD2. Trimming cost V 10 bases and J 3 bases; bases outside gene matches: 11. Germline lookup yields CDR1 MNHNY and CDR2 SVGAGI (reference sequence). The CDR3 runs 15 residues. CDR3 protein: CATGILAGIKETQYF. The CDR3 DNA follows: TGTGCCACCGGAATACTAGCGGGGATAAAAGAGACCCAGTACTTC.

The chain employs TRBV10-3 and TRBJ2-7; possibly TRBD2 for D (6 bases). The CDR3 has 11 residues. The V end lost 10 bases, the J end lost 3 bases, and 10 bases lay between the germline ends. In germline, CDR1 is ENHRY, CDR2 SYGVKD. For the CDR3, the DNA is TGTGCCAGCGGGACCAGCTACGAGCAGTACTTC. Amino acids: CASGTSYEQYF.

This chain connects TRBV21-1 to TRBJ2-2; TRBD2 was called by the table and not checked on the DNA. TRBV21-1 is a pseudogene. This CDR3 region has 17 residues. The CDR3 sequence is CASSKARGLTNTGELFF. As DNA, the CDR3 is TGTGCCAGCAGCAAAGCCCGGGGTTTGACAAACACCGGGGAGCTGTTTTTT.

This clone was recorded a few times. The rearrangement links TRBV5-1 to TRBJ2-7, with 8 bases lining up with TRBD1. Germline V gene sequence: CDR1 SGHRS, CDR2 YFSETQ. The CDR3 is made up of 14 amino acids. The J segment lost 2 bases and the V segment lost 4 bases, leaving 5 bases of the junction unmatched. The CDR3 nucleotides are TGCGCCAGCAGCCCTCAGGGGGCGACCTACGAGCAGTACTTC. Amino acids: CASSPQGATYEQYF.

Here the CDR3 DNA reads TGTGCCAGCAGTGAACAGGGTCTCCATGGCTACACCTTC. Protein: CASSEQGLHGYTF. V and J are TRBV6-1 and TRBJ1-2, with D maybe TRBD1 (5 bases). CDR1 and CDR2 from the germline V gene are MNHNS and SASEGT. V gave up 2 bases and J gave up 6 bases, with 10 bases separating them. CDR3 length: 13 amino acids.

CDR3 amino acids: CASSSGGNTGELFF. Written as DNA, the CDR3 is TGTGCCAGCAGCTCCGGGGGGAACACCGGGGAGCTGTTTTTT. The chain links TRBV7-6 to TRBJ2-2; D perhaps matches TRBD2 (6 bases). Germline values: CDR1 SGHVS, CDR2 FNYEAQ. The CDR3 runs to 14 residues. Trimming stripped 4 bases from V and 1 base from J, with 7 bases between. The full variable domain, rest sourced from reference TRBV7-6 and TRBJ2-2, is GAGVSQSPRYKVTKRGQDVALRCDPISGHVSLYWYRQALGQGPEFLTYFNYEAQQDKSGLPNDRFSAERPEGSISTLTIQRTEQRDSAMYRCASSSGGNTGELFFGEGSRLTVL.

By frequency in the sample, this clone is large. The CDR3 DNA follows: TGTGCCAGTAGTATGCGGGGGAAGACCCAGTACTTC. This translates into CASSMRGKTQYF. This sequence joins TRBV19 and TRBJ2-5; the match to TRBD2 covers 7 bases. V lost 3 bases to trimming and J lost 6 bases; unmatched junction nucleotides: 1. The CDR3 length is 12 residues. The germline V gene has CDR1 LNHDA and CDR2 SQIVND (reference sequence). The full variable domain, its missing parts supplied by reference TRBV19 and TRBJ2-5, is DGGITQSPKYLFRKEGQNVTLSCEQNLNHDAMYWYRQDPGQGLRLIYYSQIVNDFQKGDIAEGYSVSREKKESFPLTVTSAQKNPTAFYLCASSMRGKTQYFGPGTRLLVL.

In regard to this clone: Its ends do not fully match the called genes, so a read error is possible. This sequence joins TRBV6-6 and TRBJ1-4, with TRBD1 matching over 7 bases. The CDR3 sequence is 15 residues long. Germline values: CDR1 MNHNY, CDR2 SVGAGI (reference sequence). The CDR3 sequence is CAGSYPGQFNEKLFF. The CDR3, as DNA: TGTGCCGGCAGTTACCCGGGACAGTTTAATGAAAAACTGTTTTTT.

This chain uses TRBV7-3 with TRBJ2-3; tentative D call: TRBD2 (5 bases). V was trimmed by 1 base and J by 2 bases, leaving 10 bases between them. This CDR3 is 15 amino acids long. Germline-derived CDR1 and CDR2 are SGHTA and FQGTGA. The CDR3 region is CASSLSGLATDTQYF. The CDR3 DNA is TGTGCCAGCAGCTTAAGTGGCCTAGCCACAGATACGCAGTATTTT.

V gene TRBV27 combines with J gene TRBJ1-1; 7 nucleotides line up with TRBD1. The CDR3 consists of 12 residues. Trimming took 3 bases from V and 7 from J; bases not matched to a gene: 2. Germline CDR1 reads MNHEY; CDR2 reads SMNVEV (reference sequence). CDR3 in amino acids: CASSFRTGEAFF. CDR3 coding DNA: TGTGCCAGCAGTTTCCGGACAGGTGAAGCTTTCTTT.

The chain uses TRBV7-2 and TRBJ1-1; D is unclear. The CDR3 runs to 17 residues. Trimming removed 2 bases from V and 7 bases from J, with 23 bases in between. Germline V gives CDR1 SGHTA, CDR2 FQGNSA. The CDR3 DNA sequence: TGTGCCAGCAGCTTACGCCACAGCCAATCGAGACCACATGAAGCTTTCTTT. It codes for CASSLRHSQSRPHEAFF. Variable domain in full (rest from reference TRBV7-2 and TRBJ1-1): GAGVSQSPSNKVTEKGKDVELRCDPISGHTALYWYRQSLGQGLEFLIYFQGNSAPDKSGLPSDRFSAERTGGSVSTLTIQRTQQEDSAVYLCASSLRHSQSRPHEAFFGQGTRLTVV.

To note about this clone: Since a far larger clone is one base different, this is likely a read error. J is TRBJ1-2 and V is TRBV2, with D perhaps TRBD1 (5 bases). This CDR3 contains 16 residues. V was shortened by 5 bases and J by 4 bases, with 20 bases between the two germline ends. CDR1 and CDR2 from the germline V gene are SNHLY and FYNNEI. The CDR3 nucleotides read TGTGCCAGCAGTTACAGAGGGTGGGGCCTCGGCTATGGCTACACCTTC. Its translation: CASSYRGWGLGYGYTF. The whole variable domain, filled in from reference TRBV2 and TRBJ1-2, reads EPEVTQTPSHQVTQMGQEVILRCVPISNHLYFYWYRQILGQKVEFLVSFYNNEISEKSEIFDDQFSVERPDGSNFTLKIRSTKLEDSAMYFCASSYRGWGLGYGYTFGSGTRLTVV.

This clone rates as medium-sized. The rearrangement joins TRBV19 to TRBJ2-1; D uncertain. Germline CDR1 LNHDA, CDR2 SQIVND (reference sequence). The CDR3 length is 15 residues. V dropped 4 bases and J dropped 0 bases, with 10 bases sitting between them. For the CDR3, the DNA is TGTGCCAGTAGTAAGAGATCCGGCTCCTACAATGAGCAGTTCTTC. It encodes CASSKRSGSYNEQFF.

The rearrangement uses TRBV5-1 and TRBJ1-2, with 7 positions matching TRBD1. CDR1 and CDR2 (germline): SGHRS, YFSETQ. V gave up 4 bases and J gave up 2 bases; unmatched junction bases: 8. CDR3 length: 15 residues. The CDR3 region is CASSTRTGSNYGYTF. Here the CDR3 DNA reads TGCGCCAGCAGCACCCGGACAGGATCGAACTATGGCTACACCTTC.

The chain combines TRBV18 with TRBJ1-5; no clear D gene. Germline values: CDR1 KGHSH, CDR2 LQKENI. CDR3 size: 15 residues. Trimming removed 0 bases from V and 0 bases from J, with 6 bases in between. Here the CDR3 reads CASSPPVPSNQPQHF. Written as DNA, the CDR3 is TGTGCCAGCTCACCACCGGTACCTAGCAATCAGCCCCAGCATTTT.